This is a list of T cell receptor beta chains from one sample in a study of T cells in Graves' hyperthyroidism and ophthalmopathy. TCRdb used MiXCR to reprocess the multiplex PCR reads, holding one entry per CDR3 protein. The table lists some 370,000 distinct CDR3 sequences, over 12% of them singletons. The material sequenced was blood. Receptors originate from a man aged 50 to 60 with Graves' ophthalmopathy. The CDR3 runs from the conserved cysteine through the conserved F or W. Fields, in order: J gene, V gene, D gene, clone size, CDR3 DNA, CDR3 protein. D genes are given only for firm matches. Clone size, where shown, is once, few, many, or a class for clones that have expanded.

>TRBJ1-2|TRBV11-2|.|many
TGTGCCAGCAGCTTAGATATCCAGGGTGGTGGCTATGGCTACACCTTC
CASSLDIQGGGYGYTF
>TRBJ2-5|TRBV18|TRBD1|many
TGTGCCAGTTATACTGGACAGGGAACGAAGACCCAGTACTTC
CASYTGQGTKTQYF
>TRBJ2-3|TRBV20-1|TRBD1|few
TGCAGTGCTAGAGTGTCTAGAGACAGGGGGCGGACAGATACGCAGTATTTT
CSARVSRDRGRTDTQYF
>TRBJ2-7|TRBV27|TRBD2|many
TGTGCCAGCAGTTTCCTGATAGCGGGAGGGCCGTACGAGCAGTACTTC
CASSFLIAGGPYEQYF
>TRBJ2-3|TRBV3-1|TRBD2|many
TGTGCCAGCAGCCAACGAGCGGGAGTAGATACGCAGTATTTT
CASSQRAGVDTQYF
>TRBJ2-1|TRBV5-1|.|many
TGCGCCAGCAGCTTGGCGACTAGCTCCTACAATGAGCAGTTCTTC
CASSLATSSYNEQFF
>TRBJ2-1|TRBV11-2|.|few
TGTGCCAGCAGCCAAATACTAGTACTTGAGCAGTTCTTC
CASSQILVLEQFF
>TRBJ1-1|TRBV12-3/TRBV12-4|.|.
TGTGCCAGCAGTTTAAGAGGGAGGGAAGCTTTCTTT
CASSLRGREAFF
>TRBJ2-1|TRBV5-1|.|many
TGCGCCAGCAGCCTCCTAACTCTAGCGAGCTCCTACAATGAGCAGTTCTTC
CASSLLTLASSYNEQFF
>TRBJ2-2|TRBV27|TRBD2|.
TGTGCCAGCAGTTTCCAACTAGCGGGCGCGAACACCGGGGAGCTGTTTTTT
CASSFQLAGANTGELFF
>TRBJ1-1|TRBV28|.|many
TGTGCCCATGGATTGGTGGGGTATGACACTGAAGCTTTCTTT
CAHGLVGYDTEAFF
>TRBJ1-4|TRBV5-8|.|few
TGTGCCAGCAGAAGCGGACGGAATAATGAAAAACTGTTTTTT
CASRSGRNNEKLFF
>TRBJ1-1|TRBV5-1|.|many
TGCGCCAGCAGCTTGGGGATAACGGAAGCTTTCTTT
CASSLGITEAFF
>TRBJ2-2|TRBV5-6|TRBD1|many
TGTGCCAGCAGCCAGGGGGCTCGCACCGGGGAGCTGTTTTTT
CASSQGARTGELFF
>TRBJ2-3|TRBV3-1|.|.
TGTGCCAGCAGCCAAGAAGTAGGTACGCAGTATTTT
CASSQEVGTQYF
>TRBJ2-3|TRBV30|TRBD1|many
TGTGCCTGGTCTCCGGGACAGGGGGCAAGGGATACGCAGTATTTT
CAWSPGQGARDTQYF
>TRBJ2-3|TRBV4-1|.|few
TGCGCCAGCAGCCAAGATTTTATGAGGGGACGCACAGATACGCAGTATTTT
CASSQDFMRGRTDTQYF
>TRBJ2-1|TRBV19|.|many
TGTGCCAGTAGTATCCCGGGATTCTACAATGAGCAGTTCTTC
CASSIPGFYNEQFF
>TRBJ2-2|TRBV19|TRBD2|few
TGTGCCAGCACTCCCTGGACTAGCGCGGGCGGGGAGCTGTTTTTT
CASTPWTSAGGELFF
>TRBJ1-5|TRBV20-1|.|few
TGCAGTGCATCCAGGGGCGCGGGTCAGCCCCAGCATTTT
CSASRGAGQPQHF
>TRBJ2-6|TRBV10-1|TRBD1|many
TGCGCCAGCAGTGGAAACCGGGACAGGGGGCATTCTGGGGCCAACGTCCTGACTTTC
CASSGNRDRGHSGANVLTF
>TRBJ2-7|TRBV12-3/TRBV12-4|TRBD1|.
TGTGCCAGCAGTGGGACAGGGAGGAGCTACGAGCAGTACTTC
CASSGTGRSYEQYF
>TRBJ2-5|TRBV12-3/TRBV12-4|.|.
TGTGCCAGCAGTCTGGGCGCGCCCCCAGACGGGTACTTC
CASSLGAPPDGYF
>TRBJ2-1|TRBV18|TRBD2|.
TGTGCCAGCTCACTCTTACCTAGCGGAATCTCCTACAATGAGCAGTTCTTC
CASSLLPSGISYNEQFF
>TRBJ2-7|TRBV9|TRBD2|many
TGTGCCAGCAGCGTAGAGCGGGGTGGTTACGAGCAGTACTTC
CASSVERGGYEQYF
>TRBJ2-1|TRBV5-1|.|many
TGCGCCAGCAGCCCTGGGCTCAATTGGGGCATAAATGAGCAGTTCTTC
CASSPGLNWGINEQFF
>TRBJ2-3|TRBV28|.|few
TGTGCGTCACACGATTTGGGAACAGATACGCAGTATTTT
CASHDLGTDTQYF
>TRBJ1-6|TRBV12-3/TRBV12-4|TRBD1|many
TGTGCCAGCAGATCCTACAGGGGGCGCGGTTCACCCCTCCACTTT
CASRSYRGRGSPLHF
>TRBJ2-4|TRBV20-1|TRBD2|.
TGCAGTGCAGCTTGGACTAGCGGTGCCATTCAGTACTTC
CSAAWTSGAIQYF
>TRBJ2-3|TRBV7-9|TRBD1|many
TGTGCCAGCAGCTACGGGACAGGGAGCACAGATACGCAGTATTTT
CASSYGTGSTDTQYF
>TRBJ2-7|TRBV4-1|.|few
TGCGCCAGCAGCCAGACAGATTCGGCCTACGAGCAGTACTTC
CASSQTDSAYEQYF
>TRBJ2-1|TRBV9|.|many
TGTGCCAGCAGCGTAGCTCCCGACGATGAGCAGTTCTTC
CASSVAPDDEQFF
>TRBJ1-2|TRBV6-1|TRBD1|many
TGTGCCAGCACCCGGAGACAGGGCGTCGGTGGCTACACCTTC
CASTRRQGVGGYTF
>TRBJ1-1|TRBV12-3/TRBV12-4|.|many
TGTGCCAGCACAGCGATTGTGAACACTGAAGCTTTCTTT
CASTAIVNTEAFF
>TRBJ2-3|TRBV3-1|TRBD2|.
TGTGCCAGCAGCTCCGGGACTAGCGGGAGTGCAGATACGCAGTATTTT
CASSSGTSGSADTQYF
>TRBJ1-1|TRBV24-1|.|.
TGTGCCACAAGCCCAGGTTTCGACACTGAAGCTTTCTTT
CATSPGFDTEAFF
>TRBJ2-3|TRBV9|.|few
TGTGCCAGCAGCGTAGGGTTCGGGAAGGGTAATACGCAGTATTTT
CASSVGFGKGNTQYF
>TRBJ1-1|TRBV5-1|.|many
TGCGCCAGCAGCTCCAAACAGGCCCTGAACACTGAAGCTTTCTTT
CASSSKQALNTEAFF
>TRBJ2-1|TRBV29-1|TRBD2|many
TGCAGCGTTGGGACTGGACTAGCGGGTGGCAATGAGCAGTTCTTC
CSVGTGLAGGNEQFF
>TRBJ2-5|TRBV20-1|TRBD1|many
TGCAGTGCTCTGGGTTCCGGGACAGGGGAAGAGACCCAGTACTTC
CSALGSGTGEETQYF
>TRBJ1-1|TRBV3-1|.|many
TGTGCCAGCAGCCGGGCCTTAAGACCAGGGGTTCTCACTGAAGCTTTCTTT
CASSRALRPGVLTEAFF
>TRBJ2-2|TRBV3-1|.|many
TGTGCCAGCAGCTTTCTAGAGAACACCGGGGAGCTGTTTTTT
CASSFLENTGELFF
>TRBJ1-1|TRBV19|TRBD1|many
TGTGCCAGTAGTTCCCGGACAGGGAGCACTGAAGCTTTCTTT
CASSSRTGSTEAFF
>TRBJ2-5|TRBV7-9|TRBD2|many
TGTGCCAGCAGCCCCCTTGCGAGCGGGAGGGAAGAGACCCAGTACTTC
CASSPLASGREETQYF
>TRBJ2-7|TRBV19|TRBD2|.
TGTGCCAGTAGCCCAGGGACTAGTGACGAGCAGTACTTC
CASSPGTSDEQYF
>TRBJ2-7|TRBV2|.|many
TGTGCCAGCAGTACAGGGTCCGAGCAGTACTTC
CASSTGSEQYF
>TRBJ2-3|TRBV7-2|.|.
TGTGCCAGCAGCTTAGCAGCGGAACCCACAGATACGCAGTATTTT
CASSLAAEPTDTQYF
>TRBJ1-3|TRBV9|.|few
TGTGCCAGCAGCGAACGGTCGTCCTCTGGAAACACCATATATTTT
CASSERSSSGNTIYF
>TRBJ1-1|TRBV3-1|.|many
TGTGCCAGCAGCCAAGAAGCGCGAAACACTGAAGCTTTCTTT
CASSQEARNTEAFF
>TRBJ2-7|TRBV20-1|.|many
TGCAGTGCTTCCCCATCGACAGGGAGGGACGAGCAGTACTTC
CSASPSTGRDEQYF
>TRBJ2-3|TRBV29-1|TRBD2|.
TGCAGCGGGATCAAAGCGGGGCGCACAGATACGCAGTATTTT
CSGIKAGRTDTQYF
>TRBJ2-1|TRBV20-1|TRBD2|.
TGCAGTGCTATAGCGGGGACCGTCTACAATGAGCAGTTCTTC
CSAIAGTVYNEQFF
>TRBJ2-1|TRBV6-2/TRBV6-3|TRBD2|.
TGTGCCAGCAGTTACGTTCCGGGAGGTTCCTACAATGAGCAGTTCTTC
CASSYVPGGSYNEQFF
>TRBJ2-1|TRBV2|.|many
TGTGCCAGCAGTGTGGGTCCGAACAATGAGCAGTTCTTC
CASSVGPNNEQFF